This TCR beta chain originates from a study of regulatory T cells in long-lasting Graves disease. Study findings and constraints: TRBV28 was favored in persistent disease, as were TRBJ1-2 and TRBJ2-5.

This clonotype has ten or more counts. Its antigen remains unidentified. Time point in this sample: newly diagnosed GD, antithyroid drugs for less than 3 months. PBMCs were the source of the RNA used for TCR sequencing. Sequencing libraries for TCR beta were prepared with iRepertoire HTBI primers and Arm-PCR of CDR3 regions. MiXCR, run by TCRdb on the multiplex PCR reads, gives a single entry per CDR3 protein. The table shows hundreds of thousands of distinct CDR3 sequences, with around an eighth occurring only once. V lost 3 bases to trimming and J lost 2 bases; unmatched junction nucleotides: 5. Germline assignment: CDR1 MNHEY and CDR2 SVGEGT. This CDR3 is 17 amino acids long. The sample was also reused in another study, on T cells in Graves' hyperthyroidism and ophthalmopathy.

This material consisted of peripheral blood mononuclear cells (PBMCs), taken at new diagnosis, from a patient treated with antithyroid drugs. V is TRBV6-2 or TRBV6-3 and J is TRBJ2-2; 11 nucleotides agree with TRBD2. The TCR was taken from a man aged 30 to 39 with Graves disease. The CDR3 loop reads CASSYFSGRANTGELFF. The CDR3 nucleotides read TGTGCCAGCAGTTATTTTAGCGGGAGGGCCAACACCGGGGAGCTGTTTTTT.